Each of the 24 T cell receptor beta chains below was sequenced from the same sample in a study of blood T cell repertoires in COVID-19. Profiled with immunoSEQ multiplex PCR; TCRdb holds only in-frame clones, not every one. Of fewer than 450,000 clones listed, approximately 86% are singletons. Material: PBMCs or T cells enriched from blood (not recorded which). Receptors were obtained from a woman aged 40 to 50 with acute COVID-19.

This clone came up a few times. The CDR3, as DNA: TGTGCCAGCAGCCAAGATCGGTTAGGGACAGGGGGGACGTACGGGGAAAAACTGTTTTTT. This sequence encodes CASSQDRLGTGGTYGEKLFF. The chain couples TRBV4-2 to TRBJ1-4; 11 bases align to TRBD1. V lost 0 bases and J lost 8; bases outside the gene matches: 17. CDR3 length: 20 residues. CDR1 LGHNA and CDR2 YNFKEQ come from the germline V gene.

The rearrangement joins TRBV25-1 to TRBJ2-1, with 7 bases fitting TRBD2. Trimming cost V 1 base and J 3 bases; bases outside gene matches: 3. This CDR3 comprises 15 residues. Germline CDR1 is MGHDK and CDR2 is SYGVNS. The CDR3 nucleotides read TGTGCCAGCAGTGAATGGGAGGGGAGCTACAATGAGCAGTTCTTC. Amino acids: CASSEWEGSYNEQFF.

V gene TRBV3-1 (or the pseudogene TRBV3-2) combines with J gene TRBJ1-1; D call uncertain. The CDR3 covers 13 residues. The V end lost 1 base, the J end lost 5 bases, and 8 bases lay between the germline ends. Germline V gene sequence: CDR1 LGHDT, CDR2 YNNKEL (reference sequence). CDR3 in amino acids: CASSQGPRTEAFF. CDR3 nucleotides: TGTGCCAGCAGCCAAGGGCCCCGAACTGAAGCTTTCTTT.

This clone came up once. The rearrangement uses TRBV7-8 and TRBJ2-2; 7 nucleotides line up with TRBD2. The V gene end was trimmed by 5 bases and the J gene end by 3 bases; junction bases not matched to a gene: 9. The CDR3 runs 16 residues. The V gene's germline CDR1 is SGHVS and CDR2 FQNEAQ. Here the CDR3 reads CASSATRGYDTGELFF. CDR3 bases: TGTGCCAGCAGCGCAACGCGGGGGTATGACACCGGGGAGCTGTTTTTT.

This clone came up once. The chain links TRBV10-2 to TRBJ1-2; a possible D gene is TRBD1 (5 bases). V dropped 3 bases and J dropped 7 bases, with 15 bases sitting between them. Germline V CDR1 and CDR2: WSHSY, SAAADI. The CDR3 is made up of 14 amino acids. CDR3 region: CASSDYRGTGGYTF. CDR3 nucleotides: TGCGCCAGCAGTGACTACCGGGGGACCGGTGGCTACACCTTC.

The gene calls are TRBV5-8 and TRBJ1-4; tentatively, D is TRBD1 (6 bases). From germline, CDR1 is SGHTS and CDR2 YDEGEE. The germline V and J ends were trimmed by 0 bases and 8 bases, with 20 bases remaining between them. The CDR3 spans 17 residues. CDR3 in amino acids: CASSLARTAQKGEKLFF. CDR3 in DNA: TGTGCCAGCAGCTTGGCCAGGACAGCCCAGAAAGGCGAAAAACTGTTTTTT. Drawing the rest from reference TRBV5-8 and TRBJ1-4, the complete variable domain is EAGVTQSPTHLIKTRGQQATLRCSPISGHTSVYWYQQALGLGLQFLLWYDEGEERNRGNFPPRFSGRQFPNYSSELNVNALELEDSALYLCASSLARTAQKGEKLFFGSGTQLSVL.

This rearrangement joins TRBV3-1 (or the pseudogene TRBV3-2) to TRBJ1-3, with a tentative D call TRBD1 (5 bases). V lost 0 bases to trimming and J lost 4 bases, with 10 bases between them. This CDR3 region has 15 residues. The V gene's germline CDR1 is LGHDT and CDR2 YNNKEL (reference sequence). DNA for the CDR3: TGTGCCAGCAGCCAAGATCGGGGGAGGGGAAACACCATATATTTT. It is translated as CASSQDRGRGNTIYF.

The V call is TRBV7-2, the J call TRBJ1-2, with D possibly being TRBD1 (5 bases). Trimming pared 2 bases from V and 4 bases from J, leaving 8 bases between. The CDR3 is 13 amino acids. Germline CDR1 is SGHTA and CDR2 is FQGNSA. The CDR3 sequence is CASSLSQGYGYTF. DNA for the CDR3: TGTGCCAGCAGCTTAAGTCAGGGCTATGGCTACACCTTC.

The chain carries TRBV5-1 and TRBJ1-1; D unclear. The CDR3 totals 12 residues. Looked up from germline, CDR1 is SGHRS and CDR2 is YFSETQ. The ends were cut back, 4 bases at V and 2 bases at J, with 6 bases in the middle. This chain's CDR3 is CASSALNTEAFF. CDR3 sequence (DNA): TGCGCCAGCAGCGCCCTAAACACTGAAGCTTTCTTT. Drawing the rest from reference TRBV5-1 and TRBJ1-1, the complete variable domain is KAGVTQTPRYLIKTRGQQVTLSCSPISGHRSVSWYQQTPGQGLQFLFEYFSETQRNKGNFPGRFSGRQFSNSRSEMNVSTLELGDSALYLCASSALNTEAFFGQGTRLTVV.

The chain carries TRBV15 and TRBJ2-2; 10 nucleotides match TRBD2. With 4 bases clipped from V and 3 bases from J, the junction kept 5 bases outside the gene matches. The CDR3 runs to 16 residues. Germline V gene data show CDR1 as LNHNV and CDR2 as YYDKDF (reference sequence). CDR3 bases: TGTGCCACCAGCACCCTAGCGGGGGCGTACACCGGGGAGCTGTTTTTT. Protein product: CATSTLAGAYTGELFF.

V gene TRBV5-5 combines with J gene TRBJ1-4; 7 bases are shared with TRBD1. This CDR3 contains 16 residues. V shed 2 bases, J shed 7 bases, and the junction held 11 bases outside the gene matches. Germline V lookup: CDR1 SGHKS, CDR2 YYEKEE (reference sequence). The CDR3 loop reads CASSFSIQGPVEKLFF. CDR3 sequence (DNA): TGTGCCAGCAGCTTCTCAATACAGGGGCCGGTTGAAAAACTGTTTTTT.

V usage is TRBV2 and J usage is TRBJ2-5, with TRBD1 matching over 7 bases. Germline lookup yields CDR1 SNHLY and CDR2 FYNNEI. V shed 8 bases and J 1 base; nucleotides not matched to a gene: 4. The CDR3 extends over 13 amino acids. The CDR3 nucleotides read TGTGCCAGCTCGGGACAGATCCAAGAGACCCAGTACTTC. It translates to CASSGQIQETQYF.

The rearrangement uses TRBV2 and TRBJ1-2, with 7 bases lining up with TRBD1. J was trimmed by 2 bases and V by 3 bases; bases with no gene match: 9. The germline V gene encodes CDR1 SNHLY and CDR2 FYNNEI. The CDR3 extends over 16 amino acids. CDR3 DNA sequence: TGTGCCAGCAGTGAGATTGGGACAGCGATGAACTATGGCTACACCTTC. Translated, it gives CASSEIGTAMNYGYTF.

The chain is built from TRBV6-5 and TRBJ1-2; TRBD1 is a possible D gene (6 bases). Trimming stripped 6 bases from V and 7 bases from J, with 18 bases between. The CDR3 covers 14 residues. The germline V gene encodes CDR1 MNHEY and CDR2 SVGAGI. CDR3 sequence reads: CASRGARQVLGYTF. CDR3 in DNA: TGTGCCAGCAGGGGCGCTAGACAGGTTCTTGGCTACACCTTC.

This chain uses TRBV15 with TRBJ2-4; the D gene is possibly TRBD1 (6 bases). The CDR3 length is 18 residues. Germline loops: CDR1 LNHNV, CDR2 YYDKDF (reference sequence). The V gene lost 4 bases and the J gene lost 0 bases, with 19 bases spanning the gap. The CDR3 coding sequence is TGTGCCACCAGCACGGAGGACAGATCTAGTGGAGCCAAAAACATTCAGTACTTC. This translates into CATSTEDRSSGAKNIQYF.

The chain carries TRBV7-6 and TRBJ2-1; 7 nucleotides align to TRBD2. With 5 bases clipped from V and 2 bases from J, the junction kept 6 bases outside the gene matches. CDR3 length: 15 residues. Germline loops: CDR1 SGHVS, CDR2 FNYEAQ. CDR3 loop: CASSPEAGPYNEQFF. The DNA of the CDR3 is TGTGCCAGCAGCCCGGAAGCGGGGCCCTACAATGAGCAGTTCTTC.

This clone was detected only a few times. This rearrangement joins TRBV2 to TRBJ2-7; TRBD1 matches at 7 bases. The ends lost 3 bases at V and 9 bases at J; junction bases unmatched: 8. The CDR3 sequence is 13 residues long. Germline loops: CDR1 SNHLY, CDR2 FYNNEI. The DNA of the CDR3 is TGTGCCAGCAGTGACAGGAGCAGACAGGGGCAGTACTTC. As protein: CASSDRSRQGQYF.

This clone was observed a single time. CDR3 in amino acids: CASSPIGGPYEQYF. CDR3 bases: TGTGCCAGCAGCCCAATAGGAGGTCCCTACGAGCAGTACTTC. V gene TRBV13 combines with J gene TRBJ2-7; perhaps TRBD2 as D (5 bases). Trimming left V 5 bases short and J 2 bases short, with 13 bases between. The CDR3 consists of 14 residues. CDR1 and CDR2 from the germline V gene are PRHDT and FYEKMQ (reference sequence).

The genes are TRBV19 and TRBJ2-6; the match to TRBD2 covers 8 bases. Germline lookup yields CDR1 LNHDA and CDR2 SQIVND (reference sequence). V was clipped by 1 base and J by 0 bases; unmatched bases: 2. The CDR3 covers 17 residues. The CDR3 spells CASSIAGGRSGANVLTF. CDR3 bases: TGTGCCAGTAGTATAGCGGGGGGGCGCTCTGGGGCCAACGTCCTGACTTTC.

The chain joins TRBV6-5 to TRBJ2-5; 10 bases align to TRBD2. V lost 11 bases, J lost 4 bases, and 10 bases stayed unmatched. The CDR3 sequence is 14 residues long. Germline lookup yields CDR1 MNHEY and CDR2 SVGAGI. For the CDR3, the DNA is TGTGCCTCAGGAGCGGGGGGGAGGGGAGAGACCCAGTACTTC. Protein: CASGAGGRGETQYF.

The V gene is TRBV5-1, the J gene TRBJ2-2; a weak D match, TRBD2 (6 bases). With 2 bases removed from V and 1 base from J, the gap between germline ends came to 15 bases. Germline CDR1 reads SGHRS; CDR2 reads YFSETQ. CDR3 length: 17 amino acids. The CDR3 is CASSFSPLGGNTGELFF. Here the CDR3 DNA reads TGCGCCAGCAGCTTTTCCCCCTTGGGGGGGAACACCGGGGAGCTGTTTTTT.

The genes are TRBV9 and TRBJ2-1; weak D call: TRBD2 (5 bases). CDR3 length: 14 amino acids. Germline V gene sequence: CDR1 SGDLS, CDR2 YYNGEE. The V end lost 0 bases, the J end lost 1 base, and 5 bases lay between the germline ends. CDR3 region: CASSVERSYNEQFF. CDR3 sequence (DNA): TGTGCCAGCAGCGTAGAGCGGTCCTACAATGAGCAGTTCTTC.

The genes are TRBV29-1 and TRBJ2-1; no reliable D call. This CDR3 has 13 residues. Germline values: CDR1 SQVTM, CDR2 ANQGSEA. V lost 7 bases and J lost 9, with 19 bases in between. In DNA form, the CDR3 reads TGCAGCGCCACCCCCTCGGCAGGTGGTGAGCAGTTCTTC. Residues: CSATPSAGGEQFF.

V and J are TRBV25-1 and TRBJ1-1, with a possible D match to TRBD1 (6 bases). The CDR3 has 14 amino acids. Between the trimmed V and J ends, which lost 1 base and 6 bases, there was a span of 12 bases. Germline V gene lookup returns CDR1 MGHDK and CDR2 SYGVNS. The CDR3: CASSEWVGGAEAFF. CDR3 DNA: TGTGCCAGCAGTGAATGGGTAGGGGGGGCTGAAGCTTTCTTT.